This T cell receptor beta chain was recovered during a study of cytomegalovirus exposure and HLA in healthy donors. Study context: From about 170 million T cells, an earlier analysis saw roughly 110 million unique TCR beta sequences. Findings and limits, study-wide: Follow-up analysis found HLA locus-dependent TCR association rates, highest for DRB1 and lowest for HLA-C. Later, an analysis showed that TCR beta chains associated with HLA were more clonally expanded than others that were equally common.

Researchers ran the PCR with 60 Vbeta and 13 Jbeta primers. This table comes from immunoSEQ multiplex PCR, and its TCRdb copy is limited to in-frame clones, with some not included. This table has some 150,000 clones, roughly 64% appearing once. With regard to this clone: Its antigen is unidentified.

V dropped 4 bases and J dropped 3; count of bases not matched to a gene: 2. This CDR3 has 14 residues. Germline V gives CDR1 SGHRS, CDR2 YFSETQ. The chain couples TRBV5-1 to TRBJ2-3, with 10 bases fitting TRBD1. Input material: PBMCs. The source is a woman aged 30 to 39 in good health and CMV-seropositive. The CDR3 DNA reads TGCGCCAGCAGCACGGGACAGGGGACAGATACGCAGTATTTT. Amino acid sequence: CASSTGQGTDTQYF. The full variable domain, completed using reference TRBV5-1 and TRBJ2-3, is KAGVTQTPRYLIKTRGQQVTLSCSPISGHRSVSWYQQTPGQGLQFLFEYFSETQRNKGNFPGRFSGRQFSNSRSEMNVSTLELGDSALYLCASSTGQGTDTQYFGPGTRLTVL.